This T cell receptor beta chain was retrieved from a study of blood T cell repertoires in COVID-19. Across the whole study: PBMCs, B-cell-depleted T cells, or T cells provided the cDNA or gDNA that made up the material.

Looked up from germline, CDR1 is SEHNR and CDR2 is FQNEAQ (reference sequence). This CDR3 has 16 residues. V was cut by 5 bases and J by 2 bases, with 19 bases left in between. Assay: immunoSEQ multiplex PCR; the TCRdb copy retains only in-frame clones and omits some. The sample shows tens of thousands of clones, around 90% of them seen only once. The receptor was isolated from a human donor with active COVID-19. The donor label of this sample is uncertain. Sequencing was carried out using peripheral blood. V and J are TRBV7-9 and TRBJ2-7, with D possibly matching TRBD1 (6 bases). CDR3 sequence: CASSPPRPGAAYEQYF. CDR3 coding DNA: TGTGCCAGCAGCCCTCCTCGGCCAGGGGCAGCCTACGAGCAGTACTTC. Complete variable domain (other parts from reference TRBV7-9 and TRBJ2-7): DTGVSQNPRHKITKRGQNVTFRCDPISEHNRLYWYRQTLGQGPEFLTYFQNEAQLEKSRLLSDRFSAERPKGSFSTLEIQRTEQGDSAMYLCASSPPRPGAAYEQYFGPGTRLTVT.